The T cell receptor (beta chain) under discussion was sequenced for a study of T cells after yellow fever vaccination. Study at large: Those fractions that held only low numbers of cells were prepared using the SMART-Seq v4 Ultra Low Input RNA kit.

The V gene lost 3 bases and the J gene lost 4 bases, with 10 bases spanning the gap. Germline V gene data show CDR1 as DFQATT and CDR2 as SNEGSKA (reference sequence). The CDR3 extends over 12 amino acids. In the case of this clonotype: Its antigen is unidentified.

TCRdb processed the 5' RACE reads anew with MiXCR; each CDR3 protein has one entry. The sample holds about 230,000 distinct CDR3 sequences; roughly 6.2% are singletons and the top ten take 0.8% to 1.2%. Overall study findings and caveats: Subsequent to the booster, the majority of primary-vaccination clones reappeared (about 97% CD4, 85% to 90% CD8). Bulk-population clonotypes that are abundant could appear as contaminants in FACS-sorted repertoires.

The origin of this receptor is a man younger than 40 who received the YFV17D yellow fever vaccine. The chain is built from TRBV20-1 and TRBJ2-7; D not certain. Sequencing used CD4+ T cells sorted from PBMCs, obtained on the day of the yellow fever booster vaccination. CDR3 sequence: CSASPENYEQYF. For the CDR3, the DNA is TGCAGTGCTAGCCCGGAGAATTACGAGCAGTACTTC.